This TCR beta chain stems from a study of blood T cell repertoires in COVID-19. Study context: Collection of acute and convalescent COVID-19 samples took place in the United States, Italy and Spain. T cells, B-cell-depleted T cells, or PBMCs provided the cDNA or gDNA that served as material.

This CDR3 has 17 amino acids. Germline-derived CDR1 and CDR2 are SGHNT and YYREEE (reference sequence). The trim removed 0 bases at V and 1 base at J, leaving 3 bases unmatched. In the source study's methods: Estimation of nucleated cell counts was performed using reference gene primer amplification. Clones were read by immunoSEQ multiplex PCR, and TCRdb kept only the in-frame ones, dropping some. V and J calls and clone size are as listed in that table; D and trimming were resolved from the DNA. The sample contains more than 40,000 clones, about 81% of which appear only once. The chain joins TRBV5-4 to TRBJ2-2, with 10 bases lining up with TRBD2. Sequencing input: peripheral blood. The source of this sequence is a human donor with acute or convalescent COVID-19. The donor label of this sample is uncertain. CDR3 DNA sequence: TGTGCCAGCAGCTTGGGCCCTAGCGGGGGGAACACCGGGGAGCTGTTTTTT. This codes for CASSLGPSGGNTGELFF.